These 5 T cell receptor beta chains were all obtained from the same sample, sequenced in a study of blood T cells in healthy people across ages. Together with a sample-barcoded 5' primer, a J-beta primer mix was included in a second PCR lasting about 6 to 11 cycles. TCRdb re-derived calls from the 5' RACE reads in MiXCR, one entry per CDR3 protein. In the table there are 1.5 million to 2 million distinct CDR3 sequences, roughly 43% of which are singletons. Sequencing was done on a sample of blood. The receptors were sampled from a human donor in good health.

V and J are TRBV6-6 and TRBJ2-5; 12 bases line up with TRBD2. With V trimmed by 4 bases and J by 2 bases, 8 bases remained unmatched. The CDR3 runs to 17 residues. Germline CDR1 MNHNY, CDR2 SVGAGI (reference sequence). CDR3 bases: TGTGCCAGCAGTTTTCCACTAGCGGGGGGACCGCAAGAGACCCAGTACTTC. It codes for CASSFPLAGGPQETQYF.

The sample holds a few counts of this clonotype. The chain recombines TRBV4-3 with TRBJ1-2; the D is unclear. V lost 0 bases and J 3 bases, leaving 11 bases between the germline ends. The CDR3 is made up of 15 amino acids. CDR1 and CDR2 (germline): LGHNA, YSLEER. The CDR3 reads CASSQEWGRDYGYTF. In DNA, the CDR3 is TGCGCCAGCAGCCAAGAATGGGGTCGGGACTATGGCTACACCTTC.

The chain recombines TRBV5-4 with TRBJ1-6, with 12 bases that match TRBD1. Trimming at V came to 4 bases and at J to 7 bases, leaving 9 bases not matched to a gene. The CDR3 is made up of 17 amino acids. Looked up from germline, CDR1 is SGHNT and CDR2 is YYREEE (reference sequence). Written as DNA, the CDR3 is TGTGCCAGCAGCCTCGGGACAGGGGGCGCGTGGAATTCACCCCTCCACTTT. Protein product: CASSLGTGGAWNSPLHF. The full variable domain, its missing parts supplied by reference TRBV5-4 and TRBJ1-6, is ETGVTQSPTHLIKTRGQQVTLRCSSQSGHNTVSWYQQALGQGPQFIFQYYREEENGRGNFPPRFSGLQFPNYSSELNVNALELDDSALYLCASSLGTGGAWNSPLHFGNGTRLTVT.

The chain has TRBV12-3 or TRBV12-4 and TRBJ1-2; 11 bases are a match to TRBD1. V shed 6 bases and J 4 bases; nucleotides not matched to a gene: 13. CDR3 length: 17 amino acids. Here the CDR3 DNA reads TGTGCCAGCAGCCCAGGACAGGGGGCGCGTCCATTCTATGGCTACACCTTC. Protein sequence: CASSPGQGARPFYGYTF.

The CDR3 protein is CASSLGNHEQFF. The CDR3, as DNA: TGTGCCAGCAGCCTCGGTAACCATGAGCAGTTCTTC. The chain combines TRBV11-3 with TRBJ2-1; no clear D. Germline V gene lookup returns CDR1 SGHNT and CDR2 YENEEA. The length of the CDR3 is 12 residues. V was cut by 5 bases and J by 8 bases, with 10 bases left in between.